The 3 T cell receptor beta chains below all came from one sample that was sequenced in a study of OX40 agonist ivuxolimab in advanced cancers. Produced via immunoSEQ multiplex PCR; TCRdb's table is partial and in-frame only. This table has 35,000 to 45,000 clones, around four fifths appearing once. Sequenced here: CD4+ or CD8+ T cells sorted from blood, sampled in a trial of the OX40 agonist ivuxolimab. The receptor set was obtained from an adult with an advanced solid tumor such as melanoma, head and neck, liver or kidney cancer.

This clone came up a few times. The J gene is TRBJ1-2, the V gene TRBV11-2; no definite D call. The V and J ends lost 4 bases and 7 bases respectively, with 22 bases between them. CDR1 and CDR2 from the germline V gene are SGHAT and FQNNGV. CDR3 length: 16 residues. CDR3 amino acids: CASSSLLTGISLGYTF. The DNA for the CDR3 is TGTGCCAGCAGCTCCCTACTGACGGGGATAAGTCTTGGCTACACCTTC.

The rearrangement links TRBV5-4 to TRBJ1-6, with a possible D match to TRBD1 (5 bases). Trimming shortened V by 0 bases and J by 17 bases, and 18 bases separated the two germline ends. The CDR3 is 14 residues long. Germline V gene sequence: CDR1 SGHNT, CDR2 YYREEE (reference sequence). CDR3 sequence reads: CASSLDAAGAPFHF. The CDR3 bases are TGTGCCAGCAGCTTGGATGCCGCTGGGGCCCCCTTCCACTTT.

The CDR3 spells CASSISWANTGELFF. As DNA, the CDR3 is TGTGCCAGTAGTATATCCTGGGCGAACACCGGGGAGCTGTTTTTT. The chain combines TRBV19 with TRBJ2-2; D remains unclear. V gave up 2 bases and J gave up 0 bases, with 7 bases separating them. Germline V gives CDR1 LNHDA, CDR2 SQIVND (reference sequence). The CDR3 contains 15 residues.